The 12 T cell receptor beta chains in this list originate from one sample, sequenced in a study of quantifying T cell responses using KT2 cells. Study context: cDNA was made from DNase-treated RNA using alpha and beta constant primers.

An oligo carrying a UMI was ligated to the cDNA 3' end. First-round PCR used roughly 4 cycles and beta primers RC1.1 and RC1.2 covering TRBC1 and TRBC2. From the UMI-ligation and nested PCR reads, TCRdb called clonotypes with MiXCR, one entry per CDR3 protein. This repertoire shows tens of thousands of distinct CDR3 sequences, roughly 11% found once; its top ten account for 8.5% to 12%. The sample taken for sequencing was PBMCs spiked with cells of the T cell clone KT2. These receptors came from a human donor.

V usage is TRBV12-3 or TRBV12-4 and J usage is TRBJ2-1, with TRBD2 identical over 12 bases. J was trimmed by 7 bases and V by 4 bases; bases with no gene match: 8. The CDR3 sequence is 16 residues long. CDR3 sequence reads: CASSSGLAGLSNEQFF. DNA for the CDR3: TGTGCCAGCAGTTCCGGACTAGCGGGACTTTCAAATGAGCAGTTCTTC.

The chain carries TRBV27 and TRBJ1-6, with D perhaps TRBD1 (6 bases). CDR1 and CDR2 (germline): MNHEY, SMNVEV (reference sequence). The CDR3 is 14 residues long. V was trimmed by 6 bases and J by 7 bases, leaving 13 bases between them. The CDR3 sequence: CASSTGSGNSPLHF. The CDR3 nucleotides are TGTGCCAGCAGCACAGGGTCGGGGAATTCACCCCTCCACTTT.

This chain links TRBV11-2 with TRBJ2-1, with D perhaps being TRBD1 or TRBD2 (5 bases each). V was clipped by 4 bases and J by 2 bases, with 15 bases between them. The CDR3 has 16 amino acids. Germline CDR1 reads SGHAT; CDR2 reads FQNNGV. The CDR3 is CASSSGKGRTYNEQFF. Here the CDR3 DNA reads TGTGCCAGCAGCTCCGGAAAGGGGAGAACCTACAATGAGCAGTTCTTC.

The chain employs TRBV7-9 and TRBJ1-3; D may be TRBD1 (5 bases). The CDR3 spans 19 residues. Germline CDR1 SEHNR, CDR2 FQNEAQ (reference sequence). V gave up 5 bases and J gave up 0 bases, with 23 bases separating them. As DNA, the CDR3 is TGTGCCAGCAGCCCAACGCCAACCTGGGACGGCAGCTCTGGAAACACCATATATTTT. Translation: CASSPTPTWDGSSGNTIYF.

This clonotype has just a few counts. The gene calls are TRBV5-4 and TRBJ2-3; 10 bases agree with TRBD2. From germline, CDR1 is SGHNT and CDR2 YYREEE (reference sequence). The V segment lost 4 bases and the J segment 2 bases; nucleotides outside the gene matches: 4. The CDR3 has 15 amino acids. CDR3 loop: CASSIGLAATDTQYF. In DNA, the CDR3 is TGTGCCAGCAGCATCGGACTAGCGGCCACAGATACGCAGTATTTT.

There are a few counts of this clonotype. J is TRBJ2-4 and V is TRBV7-9; D gene uncertain. Between the trimmed V and J ends, which lost 0 bases and 0 bases, there was a span of 6 bases. The CDR3 loop spans 15 amino acids. Germline-derived CDR1 and CDR2 are SEHNR and FQNEAQ (reference sequence). The CDR3 nucleotides are TGTGCCAGCAGCTTAGCCGAATTAGCCAAAAACATTCAGTACTTC. It codes for CASSLAELAKNIQYF.

This clonotype was counted a few times. The rearrangement links TRBV12-3 or TRBV12-4 to TRBJ1-6; D may be TRBD1 (6 bases). Trimming stripped 2 bases from V and 9 bases from J, with 11 bases between. This CDR3 is 14 amino acids long. This CDR3 is CASSLRQGSSPLHF. The DNA for the CDR3 is TGTGCCAGCAGTTTAAGGCAGGGGAGTTCACCCCTCCACTTT.

This clonotype was seen a handful of times. V and J are TRBV20-1 and TRBJ1-1; TRBD1 is a possible D gene (6 bases). Trimming stripped 6 bases from V and 4 bases from J, with 15 bases between. Germline-derived CDR1 and CDR2 are DFQATT and SNEGSKA (reference sequence). This CDR3 has 13 amino acids. In nucleotides, the CDR3 is TGCAGTGCCCGTGGACAGCAGATCACTGAAGCTTTCTTT. Protein sequence: CSARGQQITEAFF.

This clonotype occurred many times. This sequence joins TRBV6-1 and TRBJ2-3, with 9 bases that match TRBD1. Germline-derived CDR1 and CDR2 are MNHNS and SASEGT. This CDR3 region has 17 residues. Trimming took 3 bases from V and 2 from J; bases not matched to a gene: 9. CDR3 amino acids: CASSDLGQGKSTDTQYF. CDR3 nucleotides: TGTGCCAGCAGTGACTTAGGACAGGGGAAATCCACAGATACGCAGTATTTT.

In its sample, this clonotype was seen many times. This chain connects TRBV7-9 to TRBJ1-4; no clear D. The CDR3 length is 15 residues. Germline assignment: CDR1 SEHNR and CDR2 FQNEAQ (reference sequence). Trimming stripped 3 bases from V and 4 bases from J, with 12 bases between. CDR3 nucleotides: TGTGCCAGCAGCTTCCCCCCCAGCCTTAATGAAAAACTGTTTTTT. It encodes CASSFPPSLNEKLFF.

The chain carries TRBV7-2 and TRBJ2-5, with TRBD2 matching over 10 bases. The CDR3 has 15 amino acids. Germline CDR1 is SGHTA and CDR2 is FQGNSA. Trimming cost V 5 bases and J 10 bases; bases outside gene matches: 13. DNA for the CDR3: TGTGCCAGCAGCGTCAGCGGGGGGGGCGCCCGGGACCAGTACTTC. Translated, it gives CASSVSGGGARDQYF.

This clonotype has a handful of counts. The chain couples TRBV9 to TRBJ2-7, with D possibly matching TRBD2 (6 bases). Germline V gene data show CDR1 as SGDLS and CDR2 as YYNGEE. This CDR3 is built from 14 residues. V lost 3 bases and J lost 0, with 10 bases in between. The DNA of the CDR3 is TGTGCCAGCAGCGGCCGGGAGAGCTCCTACGAGCAGTACTTC. It translates to CASSGRESSYEQYF.